These 26 T cell receptor beta chains were all obtained from the same sample, sequenced in a study of CD8 T cells in ankylosing spondylitis. TCRdb reprocessed the 5' RACE reads with MiXCR, giving one entry per CDR3 protein. The data contain approximately 300,000 distinct CDR3 sequences, 20% of them singletons. Input material: blood, either unsorted or a sorted T cell fraction (not recorded which). The receptors originated from a male donor with ankylosing spondylitis or in good health (not recorded which).

This chain connects TRBV6-1 to TRBJ1-5; 10 bases fit TRBD1. The germline V gene encodes CDR1 MNHNS and CDR2 SASEGT. The CDR3 runs 17 residues. J gave up 3 bases and V 6 bases, and 11 bases lay outside the gene matches. CDR3 protein: CASSPWTGGNNNQPQHF. The DNA for the CDR3 is TGTGCCAGCAGCCCATGGACAGGGGGAAATAACAATCAGCCCCAGCATTTT.

This clonotype appeared a few times. The V call is TRBV12-3 or TRBV12-4, the J call TRBJ2-3; 7 nucleotides align to TRBD2. The CDR3 length is 15 residues. Trimming took 6 bases from V and 1 from J; bases not matched to a gene: 7. The CDR3 DNA reads TGTGCCAGCAGGGTAGCGGGTGGGGGCACAGATACGCAGTATTTT. Translated, it gives CASRVAGGGTDTQYF.

This chain uses TRBV7-9 with TRBJ2-3, with a weak D call TRBD1 (6 bases). V gave up 5 bases and J gave up 1 base, with 13 bases separating them. There are 15 residues in the CDR3. CDR1 is SEHNR and CDR2 is FQNEAQ in the germline V gene (reference sequence). In DNA, the CDR3 is TGTGCCAGCAGCCCCCTGCCAGGGGGCACAGATACGCAGTATTTT. Translation: CASSPLPGGTDTQYF.

The V call is TRBV6-1, the J call TRBJ2-1; 8 bases match TRBD2. CDR1 and CDR2 from the germline V gene are MNHNS and SASEGT. CDR3 size: 15 residues. Unmatched junction bases numbered 2, after V lost 0 bases and J lost 4 bases. The DNA for the CDR3 is TGTGCCAGCAGTGAAGCACCTAGCGGGTACAATGAGCAGTTCTTC. Translated, it gives CASSEAPSGYNEQFF.

With respect to this clonotype: A much larger clonotype is one base distant, so this may be a read error. The chain is built from TRBV5-8 and TRBJ2-7; weak D call: TRBD2 (6 bases). The CDR3 totals 15 residues. Deletions cut 0 bases from V and 9 bases from J, with 19 bases between. Germline lookup yields CDR1 SGHTS and CDR2 YDEGEE. The CDR3 loop is CASSLVGTGGKVQYV. CDR3 coding DNA: TGTGCCAGCAGCTTGGTCGGGACTGGCGGGAAGGTGCAGTACGTC.

This clonotype occurred many times. V gene TRBV29-1 combines with J gene TRBJ2-2; D unresolved. This CDR3 has 14 amino acids. Germline CDR1 is SQVTM and CDR2 is ANQGSEA. The V end was cut by 0 bases, the J end by 5 bases, with 10 bases between. The CDR3 protein is CSVEDRPSTGELFF. The CDR3 bases are TGCAGCGTTGAAGACAGACCTAGTACCGGGGAGCTGTTTTTT.

The rearrangement uses TRBV20-1 and TRBJ2-7; TRBD1 agrees at 10 bases. Germline V gene data show CDR1 as DFQATT and CDR2 as SNEGSKA (reference sequence). With V trimmed by 6 bases and J by 3 bases, 8 bases remained unmatched. This CDR3 spans 14 amino acids. The CDR3 sequence is CSARDRGSFYEQYV. In DNA, the CDR3 is TGCAGTGCCCGGGACAGGGGTTCTTTCTACGAGCAGTACGTC.

This clonotype appeared a few times. The chain recombines TRBV5-1 with TRBJ2-7, with 12 nucleotides matching TRBD2. This CDR3 has 15 residues. CDR1 is SGHRS, CDR2 YFSETQ, per germline. V gave up 4 bases and J gave up 3 bases; unmatched junction bases: 5. CDR3 residues: CASSIGTSGHYEQYV. DNA for the CDR3: TGCGCCAGCAGCATCGGGACTAGCGGGCACTACGAGCAGTACGTC.

The rearrangement links TRBV13 to TRBJ1-2; TRBD1 agrees at 7 bases. Germline CDR1 PRHDT, CDR2 FYEKMQ (reference sequence). The trim removed 3 bases at V and 7 bases at J, leaving 14 bases unmatched. The CDR3 is made up of 16 amino acids. DNA of the CDR3: TGTGCCAGCAGCTTTCAGTTCCAGGGGGGGTCTGGTGGCTACACCTTC. Protein product: CASSFQFQGGSGGYTF.

This clonotype has just a few counts. J is TRBJ1-2 and V is TRBV3-1, with TRBD1 as a possible D gene (6 bases). This CDR3 contains 14 residues. V lost 3 bases, J lost 4 bases, and 12 bases lay in between. Germline CDR1 is LGHDT and CDR2 is YNNKEL (reference sequence). This CDR3 reads CASSQAGTTYGYTF. As DNA, the CDR3 is TGTGCCAGCAGCCAGGCCGGGACAACCTATGGCTACACCTTC.

This clonotype was detected ten times or more. The genes are TRBV3-1 and TRBJ1-1; D possibly corresponds to TRBD1 (5 bases). Germline V gives CDR1 LGHDT, CDR2 YNNKEL (reference sequence). The V gene lost 4 bases and the J gene lost 0 bases, with 12 bases spanning the gap. This CDR3 comprises 15 residues. This chain's CDR3 is CASSPGRGLNTEAFF. The CDR3 DNA reads TGTGCCAGCAGCCCAGGGCGGGGATTGAACACTGAAGCTTTCTTT.

The chain joins TRBV20-1 to TRBJ1-2; maybe TRBD1 (6 bases). Trimming cost V 0 bases and J 0 bases, with 14 bases left between them. The germline V gene has CDR1 DFQATT and CDR2 SNEGSKA (reference sequence). The CDR3 has 16 amino acids. The CDR3 nucleotides read TGCAGTGCTAGAGATCGAGGGAGGACAGCTAACTATGGCTACACCTTC. Translation gives CSARDRGRTANYGYTF.

This clonotype appeared a few times. This sequence joins TRBV7-9 and TRBJ1-1, with D possibly being TRBD1 (5 bases). The CDR3 is 13 amino acids. Germline CDR1 reads SEHNR; CDR2 reads FQNEAQ (reference sequence). V was clipped by 5 bases and J by 8 bases, with 15 bases between them. The CDR3, as DNA: TGTGCCAGCAGCCTAGATGGGGGTTACGAAGCTTTCTTT. Amino acids: CASSLDGGYEAFF.

This clonotype was counted a few times. DNA of the CDR3: TGTGCCAGCAGCTCCTCAGCGGGGCTCCAGGAGACCCAGTACTTC. Protein product: CASSSSAGLQETQYF. The chain combines TRBV3-1 with TRBJ2-5; 7 nucleotides align to TRBD2. CDR3 length: 15 residues. V shed 5 bases and J 5 bases; nucleotides not matched to a gene: 11. The germline V gene encodes CDR1 LGHDT and CDR2 YNNKEL (reference sequence).

V is TRBV3-1 and J is TRBJ2-7; no definite D call. CDR1 is LGHDT, CDR2 YNNKEL, per germline (reference sequence). Trimming took 0 bases from V and 5 from J, leaving 8 bases between them. The CDR3 extends over 13 amino acids. CDR3 region: CASSQDLNHEQYV. The CDR3 nucleotides are TGTGCCAGCAGCCAAGATCTTAACCACGAGCAGTACGTC.

The sample holds a few counts of this clonotype. The chain is built from TRBV20-1 and TRBJ2-1; possible D gene TRBD1, 5 bases. Looked up from germline, CDR1 is DFQATT and CDR2 is SNEGSKA (reference sequence). The CDR3 is 13 amino acids. The V gene lost 6 bases and the J gene lost 2 bases, with 11 bases spanning the gap. DNA of the CDR3: TGCAGTGCCACAGGTTCCGCCTACAATGAGCAGTTCTTC. This translates into CSATGSAYNEQFF.

This clonotype was detected only once. CDR3: CASSQVPSVNEQFF. CDR3 in DNA: TGTGCCAGCAGCCAAGTCCCGTCAGTTAATGAGCAGTTCTTC. The V call is TRBV3-1, the J call TRBJ2-1; D unclear. The CDR3 is made up of 14 amino acids. CDR1 is LGHDT and CDR2 is YNNKEL in the germline V gene (reference sequence). Trimming took 1 base from V and 7 from J, leaving 11 bases between them.

The table lists this clonotype with many counts. The chain carries TRBV9 and TRBJ1-5, with D possibly TRBD1 on 5 matching bases. Germline CDR1 is SGDLS and CDR2 is YYNGEE. Trimming took off 0 bases at V and 0 bases at J, with 7 bases between the two ends. CDR3 length: 15 residues. CDR3 loop: CASSVGGHSNQPQHF. The DNA of the CDR3 is TGTGCCAGCAGCGTAGGCGGACATAGCAATCAGCCCCAGCATTTT.

The sample holds a few counts of this clonotype. This chain connects TRBV6-1 to TRBJ2-3; D is ambiguous. The CDR3 covers 13 residues. Between the trimmed V and J ends, which lost 4 bases and 9 bases, there was a span of 14 bases. CDR1 is MNHNS and CDR2 is SASEGT in the germline V gene. CDR3 protein: CASSGIKGYTQYF. The DNA of the CDR3 is TGTGCCAGCAGTGGCATTAAAGGTTACACGCAGTATTTT.

The sample holds a few counts of this clonotype. The chain is built from TRBV6-1 and TRBJ2-3; D is undetermined. V dropped 5 bases and J dropped 1 base, with 13 bases sitting between them. The CDR3 loop spans 15 amino acids. Looked up from germline, CDR1 is MNHNS and CDR2 is SASEGT. The CDR3 region is CASSPLAERTDTQYF. DNA for the CDR3: TGTGCCAGCAGTCCTCTGGCGGAGCGCACAGATACGCAGTATTTT.

The chain has TRBV3-1 and TRBJ1-1; D remains ambiguous. The germline gives CDR1 LGHDT, CDR2 YNNKEL (reference sequence). The CDR3 has 13 residues. With 4 bases removed from V and 6 bases from J, the gap between germline ends came to 12 bases. The CDR3 DNA is TGTGCCAGCAGCCGCACCGACGGGTCTGAAGCTTTCTTT. Its translation: CASSRTDGSEAFF.

A few counts support this clonotype. The chain joins TRBV5-1 to TRBJ2-1; unclear D gene. Germline CDR1 is SGHRS and CDR2 is YFSETQ. This CDR3 is 15 amino acids long. V lost 0 bases to trimming and J lost 8 bases, with 15 bases between them. The CDR3 DNA reads as TGCGCCAGCAGCTTGGGGGCTCGACATTCCGATGAGCAGTTCTTC. Translated: CASSLGARHSDEQFF.

A few counts support this clonotype. J is TRBJ1-5 and V is TRBV28; unclear D gene. The CDR3 is 13 residues long. The germline V and J ends were trimmed by 8 bases and 0 bases, with 8 bases remaining between them. Germline assignment: CDR1 MDHEN and CDR2 SYDVKM. The CDR3 DNA reads as TGTGCCAGCGGGAAAAATAGCAATCAGCCCCAGCATTTT. Translation: CASGKNSNQPQHF.

The J gene is TRBJ2-1, the V gene TRBV5-1; 7 bases align to TRBD1. Germline lookup yields CDR1 SGHRS and CDR2 YFSETQ. This CDR3 region has 16 residues. The J segment lost 2 bases and the V segment lost 4 bases, leaving 9 bases of the junction unmatched. CDR3 region: CASSAPGGTTYNEQFF. The CDR3 bases are TGCGCCAGCAGCGCCCCAGGGGGAACCACCTACAATGAGCAGTTCTTC. Full variable domain (outside the CDR3, taken from reference TRBV5-1 and TRBJ2-1): KAGVTQTPRYLIKTRGQQVTLSCSPISGHRSVSWYQQTPGQGLQFLFEYFSETQRNKGNFPGRFSGRQFSNSRSEMNVSTLELGDSALYLCASSAPGGTTYNEQFFGPGTRLTVL.

The table lists this clonotype with a few counts. The V call is TRBV6-5, the J call TRBJ2-5; the D is unclear. Germline V CDR1 and CDR2: MNHEY, SVGAGI. V was clipped by 6 bases and J by 7 bases, with 9 bases between them. The CDR3 is 11 residues long. The CDR3 sequence is CASRESATQYF. CDR3 coding DNA: TGTGCCAGCAGGGAGTCCGCGACCCAGTACTTC.

This clonotype occurred a few times. The genes are TRBV11-2 and TRBJ2-1, with 8 bases aligning to TRBD2. Germline trimming cut 2 bases from V and 1 base from J; bases unmatched to any gene: 10. This CDR3 region has 18 residues. Germline CDR1 is SGHAT and CDR2 is FQNNGV. The CDR3 region has the DNA TGTGCCAGCAGCTTATTCAGATCGCGGGGGGCATCCTACAATGAGCAGTTCTTC. Translating it yields CASSLFRSRGASYNEQFF.